The 2 T cell receptor beta chains below were found in one sample sequenced in a study of CD8+ T cells in alopecia areata. Treatment given: oral pan-JAK inhibitor, 5-10 mg twice daily. Once RNA had been extracted, it was reverse transcribed into cDNA to act as the sequencing template. Sequencing was performed with immunoSEQ multiplex PCR; in TCRdb, only in-frame clones are kept and a portion is missing. This table holds 150,000 to 250,000 clones, roughly three fifths found once. Sequencing was performed on CD4+ T cells sorted from blood, taken at week 4, from a patient treated with tofacitinib. These receptor sequences come from a human donor with alopecia areata.

This clone was counted only a few times. V and J are TRBV28 and TRBJ2-3, with D hard to call. The CDR3 has 11 residues. CDR1 and CDR2 (germline): MDHEN, SYDVKM. Trimming took off 4 bases at V and 5 bases at J, with 4 bases between the two ends. CDR3 amino acids: CASSYGDTQYF. The CDR3, as DNA: TGTGCCAGCAGTTATGGAGATACGCAGTATTTT.

The chain recombines TRBV7-9 with TRBJ2-2; a weak D match, TRBD1 (5 bases). Germline loops: CDR1 SEHNR, CDR2 FQNEAQ (reference sequence). The CDR3 is made up of 16 amino acids. Trimming shortened V by 1 base and J by 0 bases, and 9 bases separated the two germline ends. The CDR3 DNA reads as TGTGCCAGCAGCTTAGGGGGCGCCGCGAACACCGGGGAGCTGTTTTTT. This encodes CASSLGGAANTGELFF.